A selection of T cell receptor beta chains follows, all from one sample in a study of shared clonotypes between healthy human individuals. Measured with immunoSEQ multiplex PCR; TCRdb has only the in-frame clones, and not every one. The sample consists of roughly 2,500,000 clones, 93% of them appearing once. Material: naive CD4+ T cells from PBMCs. The receptors originated from a man aged 18 to 30 in good health. Some clones in this sample may be carry-over from other donors' samples. Each CDR3 is given with its conserved first and last residue. A D gene is named only where the DNA matches it firmly. Clone size is shown for a subset of rows, as once, few, many or a class of expanded clone.

TRBJ1-2 | TRBV20-1 | once | NA | CSAPLGGDYTF | TGCAGTGCGCCCCTCGGCGGCGACTACACCTTC
TRBJ2-3 | TRBV5-1 | NA | TRBD1 | CASSSQTGVTDTQYF | TGCGCCAGCAGCTCGCAGACAGGGGTCACAGATACGCAGTATTTT
TRBJ2-5 | TRBV9 | NA | TRBD1 | CASSQYRTGILGETQYF | TGTGCCAGCAGCCAATACAGGACAGGGATCTTGGGAGAGACCCAGTACTTC
TRBJ2-5 | TRBV9 | NA | TRBD2 | CASSVGAGEETQYF | TGTGCCAGCAGCGTAGGAGCGGGAGAAGAGACCCAGTACTTC
TRBJ2-1 | TRBV18 | once | TRBD1 | CASSLGTAPEQFF | TGTGCCAGCTCACTTGGGACAGCCCCTGAGCAGTTCTTC
TRBJ2-7 | TRBV5-1 | NA | TRBD2 | CASSLMPGAGEQYF | TGCGCCAGCAGCTTGATGCCGGGAGCGGGGGAGCAGTACTTC
TRBJ2-2 | TRBV6-1 | NA | TRBD2 | CASSVRSGGNTGELFF | TGTGCCAGCAGTGTTCGAAGCGGGGGGAACACCGGGGAGCTGTTTTTT
TRBJ2-2 | TRBV10-3 | NA | NA | CAIRVTGNLANTGELFF | TGTGCCATCAGGGTTACAGGGAATTTAGCAAACACCGGGGAGCTGTTTTTT
TRBJ2-5 | TRBV19 | NA | NA | CASSTGVQETQYF | TGTGCCAGTAGTACAGGGGTACAAGAGACCCAGTACTTC
TRBJ2-5 | TRBV5-6 | once | TRBD2 | CASSLVREGRETQYF | TGTGCCAGCAGCTTGGTCCGGGAGGGCCGGGAGACCCAGTACTTC
TRBJ2-5 | TRBV9 | NA | NA | CASSVGRTTAEETQYF | TGTGCCAGCAGCGTAGGCAGGACAACGGCGGAAGAGACCCAGTACTTC
TRBJ1-4 | TRBV5-5 | NA | NA | CASSLEGNNEKLFF | TGTGCCAGCAGCTTGGAGGGGAATAATGAAAAACTGTTTTTT
TRBJ1-1 | TRBV28 | NA | TRBD1 | CASNRAGTGVPEAFF | TGTGCCAGCAACCGCGCCGGGACAGGGGTGCCTGAAGCTTTCTTT
TRBJ2-3 | TRBV7-6 | NA | TRBD2 | CASSSGLAGPTDTQYF | TGTGCCAGCAGCTCGGGACTAGCGGGCCCCACAGATACGCAGTATTTT
TRBJ2-3 | TRBV7-3 | NA | TRBD1 | CASSLTGQHTDTQYF | TGTGCCAGCAGCTTAACGGGACAGCATACAGATACGCAGTATTTT
TRBJ2-1 | TRBV5-4 | NA | TRBD2 | CASSKTSASYNEQFF | TGTGCCAGCAGCAAAACTAGCGCGTCCTACAATGAGCAGTTCTTC
TRBJ2-3 | TRBV28 | NA | NA | CASSSSGTTQYF | TGTGCCAGCAGTTCCTCCGGGACTACGCAGTATTTT
TRBJ2-5 | TRBV28 | NA | NA | CASSLLSGTGRTQYF | TGTGCCAGCAGTCTACTCTCCGGGACGGGGAGGACCCAGTACTTC
TRBJ2-3 | TRBV11-2 | NA | TRBD2 | CASSLGPSGNTDTQYF | TGTGCCAGCAGCTTAGGCCCTAGCGGGAACACAGATACGCAGTATTTT
TRBJ1-4 | TRBV19 | NA | TRBD1 | CASSKKSRDRVFSTNEKLFF | TGTGCCAGTAGTAAAAAGAGCCGGGACAGGGTTTTTTCAACTAATGAAAAACTGTTTTTT
TRBJ2-5 | TRBV7-2 | NA | TRBD1 | CASTRGQETQYF | TGTGCCAGCACCAGGGGGCAAGAGACCCAGTACTTC
TRBJ2-3 | TRBV28 | NA | TRBD1 | CASSSPPGTGVTDTQYF | TGTGCCAGCAGTAGTCCCCCCGGGACAGGGGTGACAGATACGCAGTATTTT
TRBJ1-4 | TRBV29-1 | NA | NA | CSSRDAGEKLFF | TGCAGCAGCCGGGACGCGGGGGAAAAACTGTTTTTT
TRBJ2-7 | TRBV7-3 | NA | NA | CASSFAFGSIYEQYF | TGTGCCAGCAGCTTTGCATTCGGGAGTATTTACGAGCAGTACTTC
TRBJ2-7 | TRBV10-1 | NA | TRBD2 | CASSEWGTLAGVDEQYF | TGCGCCAGCAGTGAGTGGGGGACTCTAGCGGGAGTCGACGAGCAGTACTTC
TRBJ2-1 | TRBV4-1 | NA | NA | CASSQDDRSSYNEQFF | TGCGCCAGCAGCCAAGATGACCGGAGCTCCTACAATGAGCAGTTCTTC
TRBJ2-7 | TRBV19 | NA | TRBD2 | CASSPMGRGSSYEQYF | TGTGCCAGTAGCCCAATGGGGCGGGGGAGCTCCTACGAGCAGTACTTC
TRBJ1-2 | TRBV28 | NA | TRBD1 | CATKQGGTYYGYTF | TGTGCCACCAAACAGGGGGGGACGTACTATGGCTACACCTTC
TRBJ2-5 | TRBV5-1 | NA | TRBD2 | CASSLGTSGSQETQYF | TGCGCCAGCAGCTTGGGGACTAGCGGGAGCCAAGAGACCCAGTACTTC
TRBJ1-6 | TRBV28 | NA | NA | CAALPPDSPLHF | TGTGCCGCCCTCCCACCCGATTCACCCCTCCACTTT
TRBJ1-6 | TRBV10-3 | NA | NA | CAISEPAIGGRRSPLHF | TGTGCCATCAGTGAGCCGGCCATCGGGGGGCGGCGTTCACCCCTCCACTTT
TRBJ1-2 | TRBV13 | NA | NA | CASSFDRRNYGYTF | TGTGCCAGCAGCTTCGACAGGAGGAACTATGGCTACACCTTC
TRBJ1-5 | TRBV14 | NA | NA | CASSSRVYSNQPQHF | TGTGCCAGCAGCTCCCGGGTGTATAGCAATCAGCCCCAGCATTTT
TRBJ2-5 | TRBV6-6 | NA | NA | CASTWGETQYF | TGTGCCAGCACGTGGGGTGAGACCCAGTACTTC
TRBJ2-7 | TRBV19 | NA | TRBD2 | CASSSSGRARYEQYF | TGTGCCAGTAGTTCCAGCGGGAGGGCCCGCTACGAGCAGTACTTC
TRBJ2-4 | TRBV5-6 | NA | TRBD2 | CASSLRGTSGRNIQYF | TGTGCCAGCAGCTTGCGCGGGACTAGCGGCCGCAACATTCAGTACTTC
TRBJ2-7 | TRBV5-1 | NA | NA | CASSLPGAAYEQYF | TGCGCCAGCAGCTTGCCAGGAGCCGCCTACGAGCAGTACTTC
TRBJ2-7 | TRBV28 | NA | NA | CASSSRWGEDSYEQYF | TGTGCCAGCAGTTCTAGATGGGGGGAGGACTCCTACGAGCAGTACTTC
TRBJ1-1 | TRBV5-5 | few | NA | CATQSGGGTEAFF | TGTGCCACCCAAAGCGGAGGGGGCACTGAAGCTTTCTTT
TRBJ1-2 | TRBV6-6 | once | NA | CASSYRGPQGGYTF | TGTGCCAGCAGTTACCGAGGCCCCCAGGGGGGCTACACCTTC
TRBJ2-1 | TRBV9 | NA | NA | CASSGSGLASYNEQFF | TGTGCCAGCAGCGGAAGTGGACTGGCGAGCTACAATGAGCAGTTCTTC
TRBJ2-1 | TRBV5-1 | NA | TRBD2 | CASSLDSGRVNEQFF | TGCGCCAGCAGCTTGGATAGCGGGAGGGTTAATGAGCAGTTCTTC
TRBJ1-2 | TRBV7-8 | NA | NA | CASSLSAAIYGYTF | TGTGCCAGCAGCTTATCCGCGGCAATCTATGGCTACACCTTC
TRBJ2-3 | TRBV7-2 | NA | NA | CASSLVTSSDTQYF | TGTGCCAGCAGCTTAGTAACTAGCTCAGATACGCAGTATTTT
TRBJ2-7 | TRBV5-6 | NA | NA | CASSLRWSEQYF | TGTGCCAGCAGCTTGAGGTGGTCCGAGCAGTACTTC
TRBJ1-5 | TRBV4-2 | NA | TRBD1 | CASSQDYRRQGSNQPQHF | TGTGCCAGCAGCCAAGATTACCGCCGACAGGGAAGCAATCAGCCCCAGCATTTT
TRBJ2-2 | TRBV9 | NA | NA | CASSRTQVLPGELFF | TGTGCCAGCAGCAGGACACAGGTTCTCCCGGGGGAGCTGTTTTTT
TRBJ2-1 | TRBV25-1 | once | NA | CASRMGGGGEQFF | TGTGCCAGCAGGATGGGGGGTGGCGGGGAGCAGTTCTTC
TRBJ2-5 | TRBV5-4 | NA | TRBD2 | CASSTGLAGNQETQYF | TGTGCCAGCAGCACCGGACTAGCGGGCAACCAAGAGACCCAGTACTTC
TRBJ2-7 | TRBV7-3 | NA | NA | CASSLVVGVAYEQYF | TGTGCCAGCAGCTTGGTGGTAGGTGTTGCCTACGAGCAGTACTTC
TRBJ1-4 | TRBV5-1 | NA | TRBD1 | CASSSGQGKEKLFF | TGCGCCAGCAGCTCGGGACAGGGGAAGGAAAAACTGTTTTTT
TRBJ2-3 | TRBV7-2 | once | TRBD2 | CASSRGGADTQYF | TGTGCCAGCAGCCGCGGGGGAGCAGATACGCAGTATTTT
TRBJ1-2 | TRBV6-5 | once | NA | CASSFDLRGDYGYTF | TGTGCCAGCAGTTTTGACCTCAGGGGCGACTATGGCTACACCTTC
TRBJ2-1 | TRBV5-4 | NA | NA | CASTHGRVDYNEQFF | TGTGCCAGCACCCACGGCAGGGTGGACTACAATGAGCAGTTCTTC